The T cell receptor (beta chain) under discussion was sequenced for a study of a mutant IDH1 vaccine in newly diagnosed glioma. Looking at the study overall: Vaccines were first given 4-6 weeks after radiotherapy alone, or with temozolomide cycles. The treated group averaged about 41 years old and was roughly 62% male, approximately 38% female.

Documented time point: week 11, during vaccination. Doses of 300 ug of mutant IDH1 20-mer peptide were given with topical imiquimod. With respect to this clone: No antigen is known for it.

Here immunoSEQ multiplex PCR was the method, and the copy in TCRdb shows in-frame clones only, minus some. The profile shows about 36,000 clones, about four fifths of them singletons. The sequenced sample was peripheral blood mononuclear cells (PBMCs), obtained from a glioma patient whose treatment included an IDH1 peptide vaccine. The source is a woman between 25 and 40 years old with glioma. Some clones in this sample may be carry-over from other donors' samples.

In DNA form, the CDR3 reads TGTGCCACCAGCAGAGATCAATTAACGGACTCCTACAATGAGCAGTTCTTC. Its protein is CATSRDQLTDSYNEQFF. The chain uses TRBV15 and TRBJ2-1; the D is unclear. The V gene's germline CDR1 is LNHNV and CDR2 YYDKDF (reference sequence). The CDR3 is 17 residues long. V lost 0 bases and J lost 0, with 12 bases in between.